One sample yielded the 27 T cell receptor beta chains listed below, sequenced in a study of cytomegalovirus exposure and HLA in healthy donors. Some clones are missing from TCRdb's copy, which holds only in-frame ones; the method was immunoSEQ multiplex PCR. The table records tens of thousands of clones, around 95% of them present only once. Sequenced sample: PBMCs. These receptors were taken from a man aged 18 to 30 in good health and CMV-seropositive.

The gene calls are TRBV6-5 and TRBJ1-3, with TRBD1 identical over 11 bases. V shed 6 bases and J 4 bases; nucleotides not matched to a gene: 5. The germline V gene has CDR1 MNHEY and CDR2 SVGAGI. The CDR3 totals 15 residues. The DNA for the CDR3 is TGTGCCAGCAGCCCCGGACAGGGGGCGGGAAACACCATATATTTT. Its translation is CASSPGQGAGNTIYF.

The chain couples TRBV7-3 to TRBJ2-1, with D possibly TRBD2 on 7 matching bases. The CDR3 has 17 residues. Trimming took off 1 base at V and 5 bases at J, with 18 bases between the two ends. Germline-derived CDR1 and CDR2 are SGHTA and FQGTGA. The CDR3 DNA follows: TGTGCCAGCAGCTTAATGCCGGGGGCTAGCGGACACAATGAGCAGTTCTTC. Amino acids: CASSLMPGASGHNEQFF.

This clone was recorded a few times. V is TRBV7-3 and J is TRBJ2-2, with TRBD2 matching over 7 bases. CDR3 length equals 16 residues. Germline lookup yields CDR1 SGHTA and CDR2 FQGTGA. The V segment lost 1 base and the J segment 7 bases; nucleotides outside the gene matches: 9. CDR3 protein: CASSLNTAGRIGELFF. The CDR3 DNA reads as TGTGCCAGCAGCTTAAATACAGCGGGAAGGATCGGGGAGCTGTTTTTT.

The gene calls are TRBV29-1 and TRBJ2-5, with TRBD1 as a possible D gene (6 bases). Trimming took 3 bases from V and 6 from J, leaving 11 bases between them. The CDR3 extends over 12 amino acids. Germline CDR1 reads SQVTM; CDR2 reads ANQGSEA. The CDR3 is CSVDRGGKTQYF. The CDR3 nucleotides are TGCAGCGTTGACAGGGGCGGTAAGACCCAGTACTTC.

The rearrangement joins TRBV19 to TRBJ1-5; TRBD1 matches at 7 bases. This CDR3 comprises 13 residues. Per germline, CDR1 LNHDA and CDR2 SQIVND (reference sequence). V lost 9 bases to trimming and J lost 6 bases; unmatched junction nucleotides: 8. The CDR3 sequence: CASEDRAGQPQHF. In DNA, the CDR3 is TGTGCCAGCGAAGACAGGGCCGGTCAGCCCCAGCATTTT. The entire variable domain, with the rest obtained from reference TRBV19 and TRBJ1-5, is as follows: DGGITQSPKYLFRKEGQNVTLSCEQNLNHDAMYWYRQDPGQGLRLIYYSQIVNDFQKGDIAEGYSVSREKKESFPLTVTSAQKNPTAFYLCASEDRAGQPQHFGDGTRLSIL.

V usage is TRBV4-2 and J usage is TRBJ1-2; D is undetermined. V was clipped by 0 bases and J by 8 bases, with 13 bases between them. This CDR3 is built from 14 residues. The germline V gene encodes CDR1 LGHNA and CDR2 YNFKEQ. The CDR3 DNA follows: TGTGCCAGCAGCCAAGATCCGGGTCGAGGCGGCTACACCTTC. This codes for CASSQDPGRGGYTF.

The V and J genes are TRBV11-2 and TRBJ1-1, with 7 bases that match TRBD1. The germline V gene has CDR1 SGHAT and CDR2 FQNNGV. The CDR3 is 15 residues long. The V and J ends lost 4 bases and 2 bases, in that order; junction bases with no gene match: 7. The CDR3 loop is CASSYSTGINTEAFF. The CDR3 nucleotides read TGTGCCAGCAGCTACTCGACAGGGATCAACACTGAAGCTTTCTTT. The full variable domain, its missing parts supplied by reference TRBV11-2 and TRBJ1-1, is EAGVAQSPRYKIIEKRQSVAFWCNPISGHATLYWYQQILGQGPKLLIQFQNNGVVDDSQLPKDRFSAERLKGVDSTLKIQPAKLEDSAVYLCASSYSTGINTEAFFGQGTRLTVV.

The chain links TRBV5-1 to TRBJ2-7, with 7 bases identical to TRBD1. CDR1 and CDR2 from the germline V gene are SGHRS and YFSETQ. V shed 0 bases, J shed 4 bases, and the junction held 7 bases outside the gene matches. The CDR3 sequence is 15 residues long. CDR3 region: CASSLVPGQSYEQYF. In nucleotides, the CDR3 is TGCGCCAGCAGCTTGGTTCCGGGACAGAGTTACGAGCAGTACTTC.

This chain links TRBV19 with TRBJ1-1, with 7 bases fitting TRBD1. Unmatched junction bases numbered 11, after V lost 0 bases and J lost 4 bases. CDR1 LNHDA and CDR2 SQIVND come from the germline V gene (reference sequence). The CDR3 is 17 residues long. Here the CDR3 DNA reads TGTGCCAGTAGTATAGACATTCTCAGACAGGGAGGCACTGAAGCTTTCTTT. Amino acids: CASSIDILRQGGTEAFF.

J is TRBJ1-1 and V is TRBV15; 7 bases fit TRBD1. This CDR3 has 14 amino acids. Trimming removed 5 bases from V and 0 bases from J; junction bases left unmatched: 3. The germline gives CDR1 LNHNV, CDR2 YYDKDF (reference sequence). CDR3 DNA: TGTGCCACCAGCGGGACAGAAATGAACACTGAAGCTTTCTTT. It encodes CATSGTEMNTEAFF.

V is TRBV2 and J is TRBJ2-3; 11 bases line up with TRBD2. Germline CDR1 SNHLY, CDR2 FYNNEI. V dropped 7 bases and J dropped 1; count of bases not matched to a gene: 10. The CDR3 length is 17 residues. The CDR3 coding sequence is TGTGCCAGCATCGACCCGGCACTAGCGGGGGGCACAGATACGCAGTATTTT. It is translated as CASIDPALAGGTDTQYF. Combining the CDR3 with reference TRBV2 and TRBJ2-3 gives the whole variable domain EPEVTQTPSHQVTQMGQEVILRCVPISNHLYFYWYRQILGQKVEFLVSFYNNEISEKSEIFDDQFSVERPDGSNFTLKIRSTKLEDSAMYFCASIDPALAGGTDTQYFGPGTRLTVL.

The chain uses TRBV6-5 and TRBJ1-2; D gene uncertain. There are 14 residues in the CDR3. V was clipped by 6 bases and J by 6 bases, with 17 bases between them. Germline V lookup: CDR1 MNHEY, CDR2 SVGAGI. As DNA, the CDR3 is TGTGCCAGCAGCCCCGCGGCGGGAGTGGATGGCTACACCTTC. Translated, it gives CASSPAAGVDGYTF.

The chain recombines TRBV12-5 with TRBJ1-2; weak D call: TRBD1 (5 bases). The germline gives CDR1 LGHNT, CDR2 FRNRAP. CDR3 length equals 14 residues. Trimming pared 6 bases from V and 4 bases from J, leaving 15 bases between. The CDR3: CASGSRGGLYGYTF. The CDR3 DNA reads TGTGCTAGTGGCTCTAGGGGAGGTCTCTATGGCTACACCTTC. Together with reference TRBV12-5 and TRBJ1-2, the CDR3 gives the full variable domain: DARVTQTPRHKVTEMGQEVTMRCQPILGHNTVFWYRQTMMQGLELLAYFRNRAPLDDSGMPKDRFSAEMPDATLATLKIQPSEPRDSAVYFCASGSRGGLYGYTFGSGTRLTVV.

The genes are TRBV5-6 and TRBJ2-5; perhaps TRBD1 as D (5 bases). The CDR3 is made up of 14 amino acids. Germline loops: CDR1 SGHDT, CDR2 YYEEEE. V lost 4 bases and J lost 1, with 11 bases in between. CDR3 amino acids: CASSRQSSQETQYF. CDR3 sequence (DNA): TGTGCCAGCAGCAGACAGTCTTCCCAAGAGACCCAGTACTTC.

CDR3 sequence (DNA): TGCGCCAGCAGCCAAGCTACAGGTATTAATGAAAAACTGTTTTTT. This codes for CASSQATGINEKLFF. The chain has TRBV4-1 and TRBJ1-4, with D tentatively TRBD1 (5 bases). CDR1 and CDR2 from the germline V gene are MGHRA and YSYEKL. With 1 base removed from V and 4 bases from J, the gap between germline ends came to 10 bases. The CDR3 has 15 amino acids.

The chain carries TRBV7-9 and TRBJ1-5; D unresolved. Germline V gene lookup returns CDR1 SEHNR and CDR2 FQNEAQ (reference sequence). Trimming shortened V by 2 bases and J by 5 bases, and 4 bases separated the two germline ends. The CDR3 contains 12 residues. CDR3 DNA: TGTGCCAGCAGCTTAATCGATCAGCCCCAGCATTTT. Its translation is CASSLIDQPQHF.

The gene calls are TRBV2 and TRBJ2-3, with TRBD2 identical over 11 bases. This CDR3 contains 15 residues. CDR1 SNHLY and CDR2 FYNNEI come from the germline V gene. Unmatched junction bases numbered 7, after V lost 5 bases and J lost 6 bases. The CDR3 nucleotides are TGTGCCAGCAGTCAACTAGCGGGGGCGCCGGATACGCAGTATTTT. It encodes CASSQLAGAPDTQYF.

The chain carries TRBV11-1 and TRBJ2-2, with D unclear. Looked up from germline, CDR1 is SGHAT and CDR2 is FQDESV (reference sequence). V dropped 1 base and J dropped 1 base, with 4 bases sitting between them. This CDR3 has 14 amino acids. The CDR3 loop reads CASSLERNTGELFF. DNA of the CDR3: TGTGCCAGCAGCTTAGAGCGGAACACCGGGGAGCTGTTTTTT.

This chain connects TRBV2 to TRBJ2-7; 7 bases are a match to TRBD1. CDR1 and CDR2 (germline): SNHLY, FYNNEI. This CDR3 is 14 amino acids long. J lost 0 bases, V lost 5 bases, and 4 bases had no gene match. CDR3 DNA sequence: TGTGCCAGCAGTAACAGGGGCACCTCCTACGAGCAGTACTTC. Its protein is CASSNRGTSYEQYF. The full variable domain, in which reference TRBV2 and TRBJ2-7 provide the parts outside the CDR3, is EPEVTQTPSHQVTQMGQEVILRCVPISNHLYFYWYRQILGQKVEFLVSFYNNEISEKSEIFDDQFSVERPDGSNFTLKIRSTKLEDSAMYFCASSNRGTSYEQYFGPGTRLTVT.

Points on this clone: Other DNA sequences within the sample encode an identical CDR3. CDR3 coding DNA: TGCAGTGCTAGAGTAGCAGAGACCCAGTACTTC. Protein: CSARVAETQYF. This sequence joins TRBV20-1 and TRBJ2-5; D is uncertain. This CDR3 comprises 11 residues. Trimming shortened V by 1 base and J by 4 bases, and 4 bases separated the two germline ends. Germline V gives CDR1 DFQATT, CDR2 SNEGSKA (reference sequence).

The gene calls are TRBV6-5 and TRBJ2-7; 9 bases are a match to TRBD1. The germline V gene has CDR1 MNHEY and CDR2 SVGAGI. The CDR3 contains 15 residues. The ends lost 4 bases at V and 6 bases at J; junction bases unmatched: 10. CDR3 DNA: TGTGCCAGCAGTTCCCTACAGGGGGCGCGGGGCGAGCAGTACTTC. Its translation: CASSSLQGARGEQYF.

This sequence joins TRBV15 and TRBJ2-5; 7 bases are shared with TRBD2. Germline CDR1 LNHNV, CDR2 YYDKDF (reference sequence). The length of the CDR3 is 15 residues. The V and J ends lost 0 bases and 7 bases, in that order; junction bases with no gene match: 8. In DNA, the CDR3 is TGTGCCACCAGCAGAGATGTGGCGGGGGAGGGGACCCAGTACTTC. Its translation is CATSRDVAGEGTQYF.

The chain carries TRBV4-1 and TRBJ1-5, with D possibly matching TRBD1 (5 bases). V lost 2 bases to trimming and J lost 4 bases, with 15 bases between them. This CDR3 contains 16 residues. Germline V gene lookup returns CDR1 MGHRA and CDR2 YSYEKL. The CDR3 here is CASSQPTESANQPQHF. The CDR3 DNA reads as TGCGCCAGCAGCCAACCGACAGAATCCGCGAATCAGCCCCAGCATTTT.

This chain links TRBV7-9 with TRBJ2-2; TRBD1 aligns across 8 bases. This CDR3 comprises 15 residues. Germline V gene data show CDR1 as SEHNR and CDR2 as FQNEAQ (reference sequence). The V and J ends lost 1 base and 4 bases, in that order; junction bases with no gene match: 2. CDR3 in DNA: TGTGCCAGCAGCTTAGGGACAGGGTCCACCGGGGAGCTGTTTTTT. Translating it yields CASSLGTGSTGELFF.

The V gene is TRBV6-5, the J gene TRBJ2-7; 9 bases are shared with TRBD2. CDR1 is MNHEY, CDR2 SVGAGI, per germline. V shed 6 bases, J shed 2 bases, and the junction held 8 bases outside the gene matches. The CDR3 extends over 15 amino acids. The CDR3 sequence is CASSFLAGEAYEQYF. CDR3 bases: TGTGCCAGCAGCTTTTTAGCGGGAGAAGCCTACGAGCAGTACTTC.

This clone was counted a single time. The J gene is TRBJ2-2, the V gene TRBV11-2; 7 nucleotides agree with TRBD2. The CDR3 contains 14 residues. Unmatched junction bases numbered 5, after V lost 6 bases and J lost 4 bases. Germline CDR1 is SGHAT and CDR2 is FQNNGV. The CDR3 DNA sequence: TGTGCCAGCAGAAACGAGCGGGGCACCGGGGAGCTGTTTTTT. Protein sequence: CASRNERGTGELFF.

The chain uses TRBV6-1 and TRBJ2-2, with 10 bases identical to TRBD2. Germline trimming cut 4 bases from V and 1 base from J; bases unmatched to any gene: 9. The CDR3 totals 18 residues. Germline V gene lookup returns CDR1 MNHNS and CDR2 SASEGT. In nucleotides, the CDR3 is TGTGCCAGCAGTGCGATAGCGGGGGGAAGAGGGAACACCGGGGAGCTGTTTTTT. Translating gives CASSAIAGGRGNTGELFF.